Below, one T cell receptor beta chain is given with its context. Its specificity is unknown. 13 Jbeta primers and 60 Vbeta primers were used for the PCR. Here immunoSEQ multiplex PCR was the method, and the copy in TCRdb shows in-frame clones only, minus some. The repertoire holds about 94,000 clones, 50% to 75% seen once, with about 3.9% in the top ten. These donors, healthy bone marrow donors, were studied. The data were obtained in a study of cytomegalovirus exposure and HLA in healthy donors. Study-level points and caveats: Reports showed the classifier diagnosing cytomegalovirus status with high specificity and sensitivity.

Germline CDR1 is MNHEY and CDR2 is SMNVEV (reference sequence). The CDR3 is made up of 13 amino acids. Trimming removed 7 bases from V and 6 bases from J; junction bases left unmatched: 5. The sequenced material came from PBMCs. The gene calls are TRBV27 and TRBJ2-2; 7 positions agree with TRBD1. The sequence was obtained from a man in his thirties or forties in good health and CMV-seronegative. Here the CDR3 DNA reads TGTGCCAGCACCGACAGGGAAGCCGGGGAGCTGTTTTTT. Its translation: CASTDREAGELFF.